The rows below give T cell receptor beta chains drawn from one sample of a study of T-cell reconstitution after alpha-beta-depleted transplantation in children. TCRdb redid the calling of the PCR reads with MiXCR, one entry per CDR3 protein. Here the sample spans hundreds of thousands of distinct CDR3 sequences, around 17% being singletons. Sequencing was performed on PBMCs from the stem cell graft donor, taken from the stem cell graft. All receptors derive from a human donor who donated a stem cell graft to a child with acute myeloid leukemia. The CDR3 runs from the conserved cysteine through the conserved F or W. The D gene is left open where the match is weak. The size field is filled for only some rows; it gives once, few, many or a size class.

CDR3aa: CSAGARQGLTDTQYF
CDR3nt: TGCAGTGCGGGGGCGCGACAGGGACTCACAGATACGCAGTATTTT
abundance: many
d_gene: -
j_gene: TRBJ2-3
v_gene: TRBV20-1

CDR3aa: CCARVHRDSVNEKLFF
CDR3nt: TGCTGTGCTAGAGTTCACCGGGACAGCGTTAATGAAAAACTGTTTTTT
abundance: few
d_gene: TRBD1
j_gene: TRBJ1-4
v_gene: TRBV20-1

CDR3aa: CASSLQDRNTEAFF
CDR3nt: TGCGCCAGCAGCTTACAGGACAGGAACACTGAAGCTTTCTTT
abundance: few
d_gene: -
j_gene: TRBJ1-1
v_gene: TRBV5-1

CDR3aa: CASSPGTSGGVNEQFF
CDR3nt: TGCGCCAGCAGCCCCGGGACTAGCGGGGGAGTCAATGAGCAGTTCTTC
abundance: -
d_gene: TRBD2
j_gene: TRBJ2-1
v_gene: TRBV5-1

CDR3aa: CASLFGQPNTEAFF
CDR3nt: TGTGCCAGCCTATTCGGACAGCCGAACACTGAAGCTTTCTTT
abundance: -
d_gene: -
j_gene: TRBJ1-1
v_gene: TRBV6-9

CDR3aa: CASSVGWGGPEQFF
CDR3nt: TGTGCCAGCAGCGTAGGGTGGGGGGGCCCTGAGCAGTTCTTC
abundance: -
d_gene: -
j_gene: TRBJ2-1
v_gene: TRBV9

CDR3aa: CATSSGQTFYGYTF
CDR3nt: TGTGCCACCAGCAGTGGCCAGACCTTCTATGGCTACACCTTC
abundance: many
d_gene: -
j_gene: TRBJ1-2
v_gene: TRBV15

CDR3aa: CASSLRQGNEKLFF
CDR3nt: TGTGCCAGCAGCTTAAGACAGGGAAATGAAAAACTGTTTTTT
abundance: once
d_gene: TRBD1
j_gene: TRBJ1-4
v_gene: TRBV7-9

CDR3aa: CASTGGRGAFF
CDR3nt: TGTGCCAGCACGGGGGGCCGAGGGGCGTTCTTC
abundance: -
d_gene: -
j_gene: TRBJ2-1
v_gene: TRBV28

CDR3aa: CAISEGPHQPQHF
CDR3nt: TGTGCCATCAGTGAAGGGCCCCATCAGCCCCAGCATTTT
abundance: many
d_gene: -
j_gene: TRBJ1-5
v_gene: TRBV10-3

CDR3aa: CASSGRRTNYNEQFF
CDR3nt: TGCGCCAGCAGTGGAAGAAGGACTAACTACAATGAGCAGTTCTTC
abundance: -
d_gene: -
j_gene: TRBJ2-1
v_gene: TRBV10-1

CDR3aa: CASSPPLTSGEYNEQFF
CDR3nt: TGTGCCAGCAGCCCTCCATTGACTAGCGGGGAGTACAATGAGCAGTTCTTC
abundance: few
d_gene: TRBD2
j_gene: TRBJ2-1
v_gene: TRBV4-2

CDR3aa: CASMSTEDNSPLHF
CDR3nt: TGCGCCAGCATGTCGACAGAAGATAATTCACCCCTCCACTTT
abundance: -
d_gene: -
j_gene: TRBJ1-6
v_gene: TRBV5-1

CDR3aa: CASTPRVDTGELFF
CDR3nt: TGTGCCAGCACTCCCCGGGTGGACACCGGGGAGCTGTTTTTT
abundance: -
d_gene: -
j_gene: TRBJ2-2
v_gene: TRBV25-1

CDR3aa: CATGRDGNTGELFF
CDR3nt: TGTGCCACCGGACGGGACGGGAACACCGGGGAGCTGTTTTTT
abundance: few
d_gene: -
j_gene: TRBJ2-2
v_gene: TRBV24-1

CDR3aa: CASSLTASGANVLTF
CDR3nt: TGTGCCAGCAGCTTAACTGCCTCTGGGGCCAACGTCCTGACTTTC
abundance: few
d_gene: -
j_gene: TRBJ2-6
v_gene: TRBV5-5

CDR3aa: CSAMTGEEKLFF
CDR3nt: TGCAGTGCTATGACAGGAGAAGAAAAACTGTTTTTT
abundance: many
d_gene: -
j_gene: TRBJ1-4
v_gene: TRBV20-1

CDR3aa: CSVEPGGRETQYF
CDR3nt: TGCAGCGTTGAGCCAGGCGGACGGGAGACCCAGTACTTC
abundance: -
d_gene: -
j_gene: TRBJ2-5
v_gene: TRBV29-1

CDR3aa: CASSYSRPVGRGTSYEQYF
CDR3nt: TGTGCCAGCAGTTACTCGAGACCGGTAGGGCGGGGGACTTCCTACGAGCAGTACTTC
abundance: few
d_gene: TRBD2
j_gene: TRBJ2-7
v_gene: TRBV6-5

CDR3aa: CSAEQGGVDTEAFF
CDR3nt: TGCAGTGCTGAACAGGGAGGAGTAGACACTGAAGCTTTCTTT
abundance: many
d_gene: -
j_gene: TRBJ1-1
v_gene: TRBV20-1

CDR3aa: CASSSGGNEQYF
CDR3nt: TGTGCCAGCAGTTCCGGGGGAAACGAGCAGTACTTC
abundance: many
d_gene: -
j_gene: TRBJ2-7
v_gene: TRBV12-3/TRBV12-4

CDR3aa: CASRASGAYNEQFF
CDR3nt: TGTGCCAGCAGGGCTAGCGGGGCCTACAATGAGCAGTTCTTC
abundance: -
d_gene: TRBD2
j_gene: TRBJ2-1
v_gene: TRBV7-8

CDR3aa: CSVAPVAKNIQYF
CDR3nt: TGCAGCGTTGCCCCAGTAGCCAAAAACATTCAGTACTTC
abundance: few
d_gene: -
j_gene: TRBJ2-4
v_gene: TRBV29-1

CDR3aa: CAWSLQTAYEQYF
CDR3nt: TGTGCCTGGAGTCTGCAAACCGCCTACGAGCAGTACTTC
abundance: -
d_gene: -
j_gene: TRBJ2-7
v_gene: TRBV30

CDR3aa: CASRPGQPVGEQFF
CDR3nt: TGTGCCAGCAGGCCGGGACAGCCCGTCGGTGAGCAGTTCTTC
abundance: -
d_gene: TRBD1
j_gene: TRBJ2-1
v_gene: TRBV12-3/TRBV12-4

CDR3aa: CASSQVAGGQYNEQFF
CDR3nt: TGCGCCAGCAGCCAAGTTGCGGGCGGACAATACAATGAGCAGTTCTTC
abundance: few
d_gene: -
j_gene: TRBJ2-1
v_gene: TRBV4-1

CDR3aa: CASSRQGNYGYTF
CDR3nt: TGTGCCAGCAGCCGACAGGGCAACTATGGCTACACCTTC
abundance: once
d_gene: TRBD1
j_gene: TRBJ1-2
v_gene: TRBV11-2

CDR3aa: CASSLGGLRSGNTIYF
CDR3nt: TGTGCCAGCAGCTTAGGGGGGCTCAGGAGTGGAAACACCATATATTTT
abundance: few
d_gene: -
j_gene: TRBJ1-3
v_gene: TRBV7-2

CDR3aa: CSAIPGNTEAFF
CDR3nt: TGCAGTGCCATACCAGGGAACACTGAAGCTTTCTTT
abundance: many
d_gene: -
j_gene: TRBJ1-1
v_gene: TRBV20-1

CDR3aa: CSAASGTGPYEQYF
CDR3nt: TGCAGTGCAGCCTCCGGGACAGGCCCCTACGAGCAGTACTTC
abundance: -
d_gene: TRBD1
j_gene: TRBJ2-7
v_gene: TRBV20-1

CDR3aa: CASSPIQGRRTGELFF
CDR3nt: TGCGCCAGCAGCCCCATACAGGGGCGCCGGACCGGGGAGCTGTTTTTT
abundance: once
d_gene: TRBD1
j_gene: TRBJ2-2
v_gene: TRBV5-1

CDR3aa: CAISEGQGMNTEAFF
CDR3nt: TGTGCCATCAGTGAGGGACAGGGGATGAACACTGAAGCTTTCTTT
abundance: few
d_gene: TRBD1
j_gene: TRBJ1-1
v_gene: TRBV10-3

CDR3aa: CSAMTELYGYTF
CDR3nt: TGCAGTGCTATGACAGAACTCTATGGCTACACCTTC
abundance: once
d_gene: -
j_gene: TRBJ1-2
v_gene: TRBV20-1

CDR3aa: CASSRESWGLGNTIYF
CDR3nt: TGCGCCAGCAGCCGTGAGTCGTGGGGGCTCGGAAACACCATATATTTT
abundance: -
d_gene: -
j_gene: TRBJ1-3
v_gene: TRBV4-3

CDR3aa: CASSSGDDSNQPQHF
CDR3nt: TGTGCCAGCAGCTCAGGGGATGATAGCAATCAGCCCCAGCATTTT
abundance: many
d_gene: -
j_gene: TRBJ1-5
v_gene: TRBV7-6

CDR3aa: CASSLFFYEQYF
CDR3nt: TGTGCCAGCAGCCTTTTCTTTTACGAGCAGTACTTC
abundance: few
d_gene: -
j_gene: TRBJ2-7
v_gene: TRBV7-2

CDR3aa: CASSQDPGMTEAFF
CDR3nt: TGTGCCAGCAGCCAAGATCCGGGGATGACTGAAGCTTTCTTT
abundance: once
d_gene: -
j_gene: TRBJ1-1
v_gene: TRBV3-1

CDR3aa: CASSLSGGLGYGYTF
CDR3nt: TGTGCCAGCAGCTTGTCAGGCGGATTGGGCTATGGCTACACCTTC
abundance: -
d_gene: -
j_gene: TRBJ1-2
v_gene: TRBV7-3

CDR3aa: CATSAHHRGGNEQFF
CDR3nt: TGTGCCACCAGTGCCCACCACAGGGGGGGAAATGAGCAGTTCTTC
abundance: -
d_gene: -
j_gene: TRBJ2-1
v_gene: TRBV24-1

CDR3aa: CASSFGFKLFF
CDR3nt: TGTGCCAGCAGTTTCGGTTTCAAACTGTTTTTT
abundance: -
d_gene: -
j_gene: TRBJ1-4
v_gene: TRBV28